A selection of T cell receptor beta chains follows, all from one sample in a study of shared clonotypes between healthy human individuals. Sequencing was performed with immunoSEQ multiplex PCR; in TCRdb, only in-frame clones are kept and a portion is missing. The sample gives fewer than 3 million clones, roughly 92% of which show up once; 0.37% is in the top ten. Sequencing used naive CD4+ T cells from PBMCs. The receptor set was obtained from a man younger than 30 in good health. Some clones in this sample may be carry-over from other donors' samples. Both conserved end residues are part of each CDR3. D genes are given only for firm matches. Not all rows give a size; the values are once, few, many and, for expanded clones, a class.

J gene: TRBJ2-3; clone size: NA; D gene: NA; V gene: TRBV7-9; CDR3 DNA: TGTGCCAGCAGCGCCCAACGGAAAGCGGGCCCTAGCACAGATACGCAGTATTTT; CDR3 protein: CASSAQRKAGPSTDTQYF
J gene: TRBJ1-2; clone size: NA; D gene: NA; V gene: TRBV28; CDR3 DNA: TGTGCCAGCAGTTTAAGAGTCAGCTATGGCTACACCTTC; CDR3 protein: CASSLRVSYGYTF
J gene: TRBJ2-1; clone size: NA; D gene: TRBD2; V gene: TRBV28; CDR3 DNA: TGTGCCAGCAGTTTACCTCCGGGACTAGGGAACAACAATGAGCAGTTCTTC; CDR3 protein: CASSLPPGLGNNNEQFF
J gene: TRBJ1-3; clone size: NA; D gene: NA; V gene: TRBV7-2; CDR3 DNA: TGTGCCAGCAGCTTAGCCCGGGGGCGGGGGCCCGGAAACACCATATATTTT; CDR3 protein: CASSLARGRGPGNTIYF
J gene: TRBJ1-5; clone size: NA; D gene: TRBD1; V gene: TRBV19; CDR3 DNA: TGTGCCAGCACATTACTCCTGGCAGGGGGTCAGCCCCAGCATTTT; CDR3 protein: CASTLLLAGGQPQHF
J gene: TRBJ1-5; clone size: NA; D gene: NA; V gene: TRBV6-1; CDR3 DNA: TGTGCCAGCAGTGAAAGGCCAGGTAATAGCAATCAGCCCCAGCATTTT; CDR3 protein: CASSERPGNSNQPQHF
J gene: TRBJ2-1; clone size: NA; D gene: NA; V gene: TRBV28; CDR3 DNA: TGTGCCAGCAGTTTCCAGGGTGGTCCCTACAATGAGCAGTTCTTC; CDR3 protein: CASSFQGGPYNEQFF
J gene: TRBJ2-7; clone size: NA; D gene: NA; V gene: TRBV20-1; CDR3 DNA: TGCAGTGCTAGCAGCGTGGGGGAGCAGTACTTC; CDR3 protein: CSASSVGEQYF
J gene: TRBJ2-5; clone size: NA; D gene: TRBD2; V gene: TRBV7-2; CDR3 DNA: TGTGCCAGCAGCTTAGGACTAGCGGAACAAGAGACCCAGTACTTC; CDR3 protein: CASSLGLAEQETQYF
J gene: TRBJ2-7; clone size: NA; D gene: NA; V gene: TRBV28; CDR3 DNA: TGTGCCAGCAGTTTATACCTCCAAGCTAGGAGCTCCTACGAGCAGTACTTC; CDR3 protein: CASSLYLQARSSYEQYF
J gene: TRBJ2-2; clone size: NA; D gene: TRBD1; V gene: TRBV11-3; CDR3 DNA: TGTGCCAGCAGCTTAGAGTACAGGGGGACCGGGGAGCTGTTTTTT; CDR3 protein: CASSLEYRGTGELFF
J gene: TRBJ2-1; clone size: NA; D gene: NA; V gene: TRBV5-1; CDR3 DNA: TGCGCCAGCAGTGGTCTTGGTAATGAGCAGTTCTTC; CDR3 protein: CASSGLGNEQFF
J gene: TRBJ1-1; clone size: NA; D gene: NA; V gene: TRBV18; CDR3 DNA: TGTGCCAGCTCACCCTCAGGAGGGGGAGGAGCTTTCTTT; CDR3 protein: CASSPSGGGGAFF
J gene: TRBJ2-2; clone size: NA; D gene: NA; V gene: TRBV4-1; CDR3 DNA: TGCGCCAGCAGCCAAGATCGGGCATTGGCAGGGAGGAACACCGGGGAGCTGTTTTTT; CDR3 protein: CASSQDRALAGRNTGELFF
J gene: TRBJ2-5; clone size: NA; D gene: NA; V gene: TRBV2; CDR3 DNA: TGTGCCAGCAGTGAACTGCCCCAAGAGACCCAGTACTTC; CDR3 protein: CASSELPQETQYF
J gene: TRBJ1-1; clone size: NA; D gene: NA; V gene: TRBV5-1; CDR3 DNA: TGCGCCAGCAGCAGAGACAGGCAGAACACTGAAGCTTTCTTT; CDR3 protein: CASSRDRQNTEAFF
J gene: TRBJ1-2; clone size: NA; D gene: NA; V gene: TRBV18; CDR3 DNA: TGTGCCAGCTCACCAAGGGAGGCTAACTATGGCTACACCTTC; CDR3 protein: CASSPREANYGYTF
J gene: TRBJ1-3; clone size: NA; D gene: NA; V gene: TRBV30; CDR3 DNA: TGTGCCTGGAGTGTTCGGGACGGGGGATACTCTGGAAACACCATATATTTT; CDR3 protein: CAWSVRDGGYSGNTIYF
J gene: TRBJ1-2; clone size: NA; D gene: TRBD1; V gene: TRBV28; CDR3 DNA: TGTGCCAGCAGTTCCCCGGGACAGTCATCCGGTATGGGCTATGGCTACACCTTC; CDR3 protein: CASSSPGQSSGMGYGYTF
J gene: TRBJ2-1; clone size: NA; D gene: NA; V gene: TRBV2; CDR3 DNA: TGTGCCAGCAGTTTGATTGAGCGCTCCTACAATGAGCAGTTCTTC; CDR3 protein: CASSLIERSYNEQFF
J gene: TRBJ2-1; clone size: NA; D gene: NA; V gene: TRBV10-3; CDR3 DNA: TGTGCCATCAGTGAGCCGGGGCAATGGCCCCGCAATGAGCAGTTCTTC; CDR3 protein: CAISEPGQWPRNEQFF
J gene: TRBJ2-2; clone size: NA; D gene: NA; V gene: TRBV15; CDR3 DNA: TGTGCCACCAGCAGAGTGGGGGTGGGCGGGGAGCTGTTTTTT; CDR3 protein: CATSRVGVGGELFF
J gene: TRBJ1-1; clone size: NA; D gene: NA; V gene: TRBV7-6; CDR3 DNA: TGTGCCAGCAGCTTGGGGAGGAACACTGAAGCTTTCTTT; CDR3 protein: CASSLGRNTEAFF
J gene: TRBJ2-2; clone size: NA; D gene: NA; V gene: TRBV5-6; CDR3 DNA: TGTGCCAGCAGCTGGAGACGGGGATGGAACACCGGGGAGCTGTTTTTT; CDR3 protein: CASSWRRGWNTGELFF
J gene: TRBJ1-5; clone size: few; D gene: NA; V gene: TRBV19; CDR3 DNA: TGTGCCAGTAGCCCCAAGGGATCGGCTAATCAGCCCCAGCATTTT; CDR3 protein: CASSPKGSANQPQHF
J gene: TRBJ1-1; clone size: NA; D gene: NA; V gene: TRBV4-3; CDR3 DNA: TGCGCCAGCAGCCAAGACCCGGGCTCCCGTACTGAAGCTTTCTTT; CDR3 protein: CASSQDPGSRTEAFF
J gene: TRBJ2-1; clone size: NA; D gene: TRBD2; V gene: TRBV6-1; CDR3 DNA: TGTGCCAGCAGTTCGATACTAGCGGGATACAATGAGCAGTTCTTC; CDR3 protein: CASSSILAGYNEQFF
J gene: TRBJ2-5; clone size: NA; D gene: TRBD2; V gene: TRBV6-5; CDR3 DNA: TGTGCCAGCAGACCTAGCGGGGGGACTATCCAGACCCAGTACTTC; CDR3 protein: CASRPSGGTIQTQYF
J gene: TRBJ1-1; clone size: NA; D gene: TRBD1; V gene: TRBV6-6; CDR3 DNA: TGTGCCAGCAGTTACGCGACAGGGGTAAACACTGAAGCTTTCTTT; CDR3 protein: CASSYATGVNTEAFF
J gene: TRBJ2-1; clone size: NA; D gene: TRBD2; V gene: TRBV2; CDR3 DNA: TGTGCCAGCAGCACCGGGACTAGTGTCTACAATGAGCAGTTCTTC; CDR3 protein: CASSTGTSVYNEQFF
J gene: TRBJ1-2; clone size: NA; D gene: TRBD1; V gene: TRBV5-5; CDR3 DNA: TGTGCCAGCAGCTTGGGGCCAGGGGGGAACTATGGCTACACCTTC; CDR3 protein: CASSLGPGGNYGYTF
J gene: TRBJ2-1; clone size: NA; D gene: NA; V gene: TRBV5-6; CDR3 DNA: TGTGCCAGCAGCTTCACTCGGGAATGGGGGGGCGATGAGCAGTTCTTC; CDR3 protein: CASSFTREWGGDEQFF
J gene: TRBJ1-1; clone size: NA; D gene: NA; V gene: TRBV7-8; CDR3 DNA: TGTGCCAGCAGCTTAGTTTCAGGGAACACTGAAGCTTTCTTT; CDR3 protein: CASSLVSGNTEAFF
J gene: TRBJ2-5; clone size: NA; D gene: NA; V gene: TRBV5-8; CDR3 DNA: TGTGCCAGCAGACGACAGGTCCAAGAGACCCAGTACTTC; CDR3 protein: CASRRQVQETQYF
J gene: TRBJ2-1; clone size: NA; D gene: TRBD2; V gene: TRBV7-2; CDR3 DNA: TGTGCCAGCGGAGTTCGGACTAGCGGGATCAATGAGCAGTTCTTC; CDR3 protein: CASGVRTSGINEQFF
J gene: TRBJ2-5; clone size: NA; D gene: NA; V gene: TRBV7-8; CDR3 DNA: TGTGCCAGCAGTCGATTCCGGACCTCGGAGACCCAGTACTTC; CDR3 protein: CASSRFRTSETQYF
J gene: TRBJ1-4; clone size: NA; D gene: NA; V gene: TRBV5-8; CDR3 DNA: TGTGCCAGCACCACCGGGACCTCCTTTAGGGGTGAAAAACTGTTTTTT; CDR3 protein: CASTTGTSFRGEKLFF
J gene: TRBJ2-1; clone size: NA; D gene: TRBD2; V gene: TRBV5-1; CDR3 DNA: TGCGCCAGCAGCTTGGTGTCTAGCGGGAGTTATGAGCAGTTCTTC; CDR3 protein: CASSLVSSGSYEQFF
J gene: TRBJ2-5; clone size: once; D gene: NA; V gene: TRBV5-4; CDR3 DNA: TGTGCCAGCAGCACACGGAGCGGAGAACAAGAGACCCAGTACTTC; CDR3 protein: CASSTRSGEQETQYF
J gene: TRBJ1-2; clone size: NA; D gene: NA; V gene: TRBV19; CDR3 DNA: TGTGCCAGTAGTGCTCCCTCGCAGGGATCTGGCTACACCTTC; CDR3 protein: CASSAPSQGSGYTF
J gene: TRBJ1-2; clone size: NA; D gene: NA; V gene: TRBV4-1; CDR3 DNA: TGCGCCAGCAGCCAGGGTGGGGTATCGACTTATGGCTACACCTTC; CDR3 protein: CASSQGGVSTYGYTF
J gene: TRBJ1-1; clone size: NA; D gene: TRBD1; V gene: TRBV11-3; CDR3 DNA: TGTGCCAGCAGCGAAGCAGGGGGCTACACTGAAGCTTTCTTT; CDR3 protein: CASSEAGGYTEAFF
J gene: TRBJ2-5; clone size: NA; D gene: NA; V gene: TRBV14; CDR3 DNA: TGTGCCAGCAGCCAGACAAGACAGACGGCGGCCCAGTACTTC; CDR3 protein: CASSQTRQTAAQYF
J gene: TRBJ1-1; clone size: NA; D gene: NA; V gene: TRBV5-1; CDR3 DNA: TGCGCCAGCAGCCGCTCGATTGGTGACACTGAAGCTTTCTTT; CDR3 protein: CASSRSIGDTEAFF